Listed here are 13 T cell receptor beta chains from one sample, sequenced in a study of T cell changes during pregnancy in multiple sclerosis. TCRdb keeps only in-frame clones here, not all; method: immunoSEQ multiplex PCR. The repertoire includes under 70,000 clones, over 80% of them detected once, and approximately 0.58% sits in the top ten. Sequenced here: CD4+ T cells from peripheral blood mononuclear cells, sampled after pregnancy. The receptors here all came from a female donor with multiple sclerosis, enrolled in a pregnancy study.

The chain is built from TRBV19 and TRBJ2-5; D is perhaps TRBD1 (5 bases). The CDR3 contains 14 residues. The germline V and J ends were trimmed by 6 bases and 2 bases, with 13 bases remaining between them. Germline lookup yields CDR1 LNHDA and CDR2 SQIVND (reference sequence). CDR3 coding DNA: TGTGCCAGTAGGCCCAGGGCGACTCAAGAGACCCAGTACTTC. It codes for CASRPRATQETQYF.

V is TRBV5-6 and J is TRBJ1-6, with D perhaps TRBD1 (5 bases). The V end lost 0 bases, the J end lost 9 bases, and 16 bases lay between the germline ends. Per the germline V gene, CDR1 is SGHDT and CDR2 is YYEEEE. The CDR3 is made up of 16 amino acids. The CDR3 nucleotides are TGTGCCAGCAGCTTGGCACGGACACTTTACGGTTCACCCCTCCACTTT. Translation gives CASSLARTLYGSPLHF.

V and J are TRBV7-3 and TRBJ2-1, with 12 bases that match TRBD2. Per germline, CDR1 SGHTA and CDR2 FQGTGA. This CDR3 is 16 amino acids long. V was pared by 4 bases and J by 9 bases, with 10 bases of the junction left unmatched. The CDR3 loop is CASSSSPSGGASEQFF. The CDR3, as DNA: TGTGCCAGCAGCTCTAGCCCTAGCGGGGGGGCTTCTGAGCAGTTCTTC.

The chain is built from TRBV7-2 and TRBJ1-1; TRBD1 matches 9 bases. The CDR3 length is 16 residues. Losses at the gene ends were 3 bases for V and 2 bases for J; bases not matched to a gene: 7. Germline V gene data show CDR1 as SGHTA and CDR2 as FQGNSA. The CDR3 region is CASSFTGTGSNTEAFF. Here the CDR3 DNA reads TGTGCCAGCAGCTTTACCGGGACAGGGTCCAACACTGAAGCTTTCTTT. Using reference TRBV7-2 and TRBJ1-1 for the parts outside the CDR3, the full variable domain is GAGVSQSPSNKVTEKGKDVELRCDPISGHTALYWYRQSLGQGLEFLIYFQGNSAPDKSGLPSDRFSAERTGGSVSTLTIQRTQQEDSAVYLCASSFTGTGSNTEAFFGQGTRLTVV.

The genes are TRBV7-3 and TRBJ2-3, with 11 bases identical to TRBD2. The length of the CDR3 is 15 residues. Trimming cost V 4 bases and J 4 bases; bases outside gene matches: 4. Germline V gene lookup returns CDR1 SGHTA and CDR2 FQGTGA. For the CDR3, the DNA is TGTGCCAGCAGCTATAGCGGGGGGGCGCCAGATACGCAGTATTTT. Its protein product is CASSYSGGAPDTQYF.

The V and J genes are TRBV6-1 and TRBJ2-2; 9 nucleotides align to TRBD2. With 7 bases clipped from V and 3 bases from J, the junction kept 6 bases outside the gene matches. The CDR3 is 15 amino acids. CDR1 is MNHNS and CDR2 is SASEGT in the germline V gene. CDR3 amino acids: CASTGLAGYTGELFF. The CDR3 DNA follows: TGTGCCAGCACAGGCCTAGCGGGGTACACCGGGGAGCTGTTTTTT.

The V gene is TRBV5-1, the J gene TRBJ2-1; a possible D gene is TRBD1 (6 bases). There are 14 residues in the CDR3. Trimming removed 5 bases at V and 8 bases at J, with 17 bases between. The germline V gene encodes CDR1 SGHRS and CDR2 YFSETQ. As DNA, the CDR3 is TGCGCCAGCAGAGAGGGGGATATCCTGGATGAGCAGTTCTTC. This codes for CASREGDILDEQFF. Looking up the rest from reference TRBV5-1 and TRBJ2-1 gives the full variable domain: KAGVTQTPRYLIKTRGQQVTLSCSPISGHRSVSWYQQTPGQGLQFLFEYFSETQRNKGNFPGRFSGRQFSNSRSEMNVSTLELGDSALYLCASREGDILDEQFFGPGTRLTVL.

The chain uses TRBV13 and TRBJ2-5; D might be TRBD1 (5 bases). In germline, CDR1 is PRHDT, CDR2 FYEKMQ (reference sequence). V shed 5 bases and J shed 7 bases, with 11 bases lying between them. This CDR3 comprises 12 residues. The CDR3 loop reads CASSTQRGTQYF. The DNA for the CDR3 is TGTGCCAGCAGCACGCAAAGGGGGACCCAGTACTTC.

CDR3 loop: CASSYYLGAASYEQYF. The DNA for the CDR3 is TGTGCCAGCAGTTACTACCTAGGGGCGGCCTCCTACGAGCAGTACTTC. The J gene is TRBJ2-7, the V gene TRBV6-5; maybe TRBD1 (5 bases). V gave up 1 base and J gave up 0 bases, with 13 bases separating them. Germline lookup yields CDR1 MNHEY and CDR2 SVGAGI. This CDR3 has 16 residues.

The rearrangement uses TRBV27 and TRBJ1-1; tentatively, D is TRBD1 (6 bases). The length of the CDR3 is 15 residues. Germline-derived CDR1 and CDR2 are MNHEY and SMNVEV (reference sequence). V lost 4 bases, J lost 2 bases, and 14 bases lay in between. This chain's CDR3 is CASSSPWGQNTEAFF. CDR3 nucleotides: TGTGCCAGCAGTTCCCCCTGGGGACAAAACACTGAAGCTTTCTTT.

This chain links TRBV6-5 with TRBJ1-5; weak D call: TRBD1 (6 bases). There are 14 residues in the CDR3. Germline CDR1 is MNHEY and CDR2 is SVGAGI. The V and J ends lost 2 bases and 1 base respectively, with 6 bases between them. The CDR3 protein is CASSYRGSNQPQHF. CDR3 sequence (DNA): TGTGCCAGCAGTTACAGGGGGAGCAATCAGCCCCAGCATTTT.

The chain recombines TRBV12-5 with TRBJ1-1; no firm D call. From germline, CDR1 is LGHNT and CDR2 FRNRAP. V was shortened by 2 bases and J by 8 bases, with 12 bases between the two germline ends. CDR3 length equals 13 residues. In nucleotides, the CDR3 is TGTGCTAGTGGTTTGCCCGCGGACTCGGAAGCTTTCTTT. Protein sequence: CASGLPADSEAFF.

V and J are TRBV20-1 and TRBJ2-5; D unresolved. The CDR3 length is 11 residues. Germline lookup yields CDR1 DFQATT and CDR2 SNEGSKA (reference sequence). V was shortened by 0 bases and J by 4 bases, with 3 bases between the two germline ends. The CDR3 protein is CSARDLETQYF. CDR3 sequence (DNA): TGCAGTGCTAGAGATCTAGAGACCCAGTACTTC.